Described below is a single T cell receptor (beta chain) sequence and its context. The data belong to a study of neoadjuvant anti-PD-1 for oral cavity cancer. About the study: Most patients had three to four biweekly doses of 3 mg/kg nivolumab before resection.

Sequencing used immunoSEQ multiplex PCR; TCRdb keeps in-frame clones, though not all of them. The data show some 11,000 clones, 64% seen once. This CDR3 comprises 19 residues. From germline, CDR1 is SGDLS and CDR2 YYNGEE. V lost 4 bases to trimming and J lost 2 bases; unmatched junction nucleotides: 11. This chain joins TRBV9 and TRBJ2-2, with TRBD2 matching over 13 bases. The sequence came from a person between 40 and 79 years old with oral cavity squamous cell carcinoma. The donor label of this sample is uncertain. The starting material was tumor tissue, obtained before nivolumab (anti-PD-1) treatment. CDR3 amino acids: CASSPGLAGVVSNTGELFF. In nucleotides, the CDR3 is TGTGCCAGCAGCCCTGGACTAGCGGGAGTAGTATCAAACACCGGGGAGCTGTTTTTT.